The 21 T cell receptor beta chains presented below share a single source sample, sequenced in a study of shared clonotypes between healthy human individuals. Naive CD8 isolation took CD45RO-negative cells positively selected for CCR7 and excluded terminally differentiated effector memory CD45RA+ cells. Profiling relied on immunoSEQ multiplex PCR, and the TCRdb table lists in-frame clones only, not all of them. Of about 580,000 clones listed, more than 95% were seen once; the top ten hold approximately 0.3%. Sequenced sample: naive CD8+ T cells sorted from blood. These receptors were taken from a man aged 25 to 40 in good health.

This chain connects TRBV6-1 to TRBJ2-7; 9 bases are shared with TRBD1. The J segment lost 2 bases and the V segment lost 6 bases, leaving 2 bases of the junction unmatched. CDR3 length: 13 residues. Germline V lookup: CDR1 MNHNS, CDR2 SASEGT. CDR3 DNA sequence: TGTGCCAGCAGAAGACAGGGGGCCTACGAGCAGTACTTC. It encodes CASRRQGAYEQYF.

This sequence joins TRBV19 and TRBJ2-2, with a tentative D call TRBD1 (5 bases). Between the trimmed V and J ends, which lost 8 bases and 7 bases, there was a span of 11 bases. Germline lookup yields CDR1 LNHDA and CDR2 SQIVND (reference sequence). CDR3 length: 12 amino acids. CDR3 DNA sequence: TGTGCCAGTTCGTCAGGGCACGGGGAGCTGTTTTTT. Translating it yields CASSSGHGELFF.

The chain recombines TRBV13 with TRBJ2-7; TRBD1 matches at 8 bases. The germline V gene has CDR1 PRHDT and CDR2 FYEKMQ (reference sequence). This CDR3 spans 15 amino acids. V dropped 5 bases and J dropped 3; count of bases not matched to a gene: 9. CDR3 DNA sequence: TGTGCCAGCAGCCAGACAGGGGAGTCCCTCTACGAGCAGTACTTC. This codes for CASSQTGESLYEQYF.

V and J are TRBV2 and TRBJ1-2; 8 bases map to TRBD1. The CDR3 is 11 residues long. Per germline, CDR1 SNHLY and CDR2 FYNNEI. V shed 6 bases, J shed 7 bases, and the junction held 1 base outside the gene matches. The CDR3 coding sequence is TGTGCCAGCAGGGACAGGGTTGGCTACACCTTC. Protein product: CASRDRVGYTF.

This chain links TRBV5-4 with TRBJ1-2; D gene ambiguous. V was clipped by 4 bases and J by 3 bases, with 10 bases between them. The CDR3 is 13 amino acids. CDR1 SGHNT and CDR2 YYREEE come from the germline V gene (reference sequence). The CDR3 DNA follows: TGTGCCAGCAGCGGCCGGGAAGACTATGGCTACACCTTC. Amino acid sequence: CASSGREDYGYTF.

The V and J genes are TRBV29-1 and TRBJ2-7; 7 positions agree with TRBD1. Germline CDR1 and CDR2: SQVTM and ANQGSEA. V lost 7 bases to trimming and J lost 2 bases; unmatched junction nucleotides: 5. The CDR3 spans 12 residues. Here the CDR3 reads CSAGQVTYEQYF. The CDR3 DNA follows: TGCAGCGCTGGACAGGTTACCTACGAGCAGTACTTC.

The count of this clone is one. The CDR3 DNA is TGCAGCGGCCTCCGGGCCTTTAACAATGAGCAGTTCTTC. This translates into CSGLRAFNNEQFF. The gene calls are TRBV29-1 and TRBJ2-1; D remains ambiguous. V lost 7 bases to trimming and J lost 5 bases, with 15 bases between them. The CDR3 loop spans 13 amino acids. Germline V lookup: CDR1 SQVTM, CDR2 ANQGSEA.

V and J are TRBV4-3 and TRBJ2-7, with 7 bases that match TRBD1. The CDR3 runs 14 residues. Losses at the gene ends were 4 bases for V and 2 bases for J; bases not matched to a gene: 5. The germline V gene encodes CDR1 LGHNA and CDR2 YSLEER. This CDR3 is CASSPDRAAYEQYF. In nucleotides, the CDR3 is TGCGCCAGCAGCCCCGACAGGGCCGCCTACGAGCAGTACTTC.

This chain links TRBV2 with TRBJ1-1; 11 nucleotides match TRBD1. The CDR3 is 15 residues long. The germline CDR1 and CDR2 sequences are SNHLY and FYNNEI. Trimming took 5 bases from V and 5 from J; bases not matched to a gene: 7. CDR3 bases: TGTGCCAGCAGTTCCCCCGGGACAGGGGGGACTGAAGCTTTCTTT. Its translation: CASSSPGTGGTEAFF. Full variable domain (missing parts from reference TRBV2 and TRBJ1-1): EPEVTQTPSHQVTQMGQEVILRCVPISNHLYFYWYRQILGQKVEFLVSFYNNEISEKSEIFDDQFSVERPDGSNFTLKIRSTKLEDSAMYFCASSSPGTGGTEAFFGQGTRLTVV.

V is TRBV27 and J is TRBJ2-5, with 10 positions matching TRBD2. Germline values: CDR1 MNHEY, CDR2 SMNVEV (reference sequence). Unmatched junction bases numbered 5, after V lost 5 bases and J lost 2 bases. This CDR3 has 15 residues. For the CDR3, the DNA is TGTGCCAGCAGTCCTCTAGCGGGAGCTCAAGAGACCCAGTACTTC. Translation gives CASSPLAGAQETQYF.

The genes are TRBV4-1 and TRBJ1-5; the D is unclear. V gave up 1 base and J gave up 4 bases, with 14 bases separating them. CDR3 size: 16 residues. In germline, CDR1 is MGHRA, CDR2 YSYEKL. CDR3 residues: CASSQALWPINQPQHF. CDR3 in DNA: TGCGCCAGCAGCCAAGCTCTTTGGCCGATAAATCAGCCCCAGCATTTT.

The CDR3 reads CASSLALSNEQFF. CDR3 nucleotides: TGTGCCAGCAGCTTAGCGCTAAGCAATGAGCAGTTCTTC. This rearrangement joins TRBV7-9 to TRBJ2-1; no clear D. This CDR3 has 13 residues. The ends were cut back, 0 bases at V and 6 bases at J, with 6 bases in the middle. Germline V lookup: CDR1 SEHNR, CDR2 FQNEAQ (reference sequence).

V gene TRBV4-1 combines with J gene TRBJ2-3; 7 bases match TRBD1. This CDR3 has 15 amino acids. Losses at the gene ends were 4 bases for V and 0 bases for J; bases not matched to a gene: 4. Germline CDR1 MGHRA, CDR2 YSYEKL. CDR3 DNA: TGCGCCAGCAGCCTGGGGACAGCTAGCACAGATACGCAGTATTTT. This gives the protein CASSLGTASTDTQYF.

The gene calls are TRBV10-3 and TRBJ1-2; D is unresolved. The germline V and J ends were trimmed by 3 bases and 5 bases, with 13 bases remaining between them. CDR1 ENHRY and CDR2 SYGVKD come from the germline V gene. The CDR3 loop spans 14 amino acids. The CDR3 is CAISDLSIGYGYTF. The CDR3 coding sequence is TGTGCCATCAGTGACTTGAGTATTGGATATGGCTACACCTTC.

V is TRBV7-9 and J is TRBJ2-1, with D maybe TRBD1 (5 bases). The CDR3 is 15 amino acids. Germline lookup yields CDR1 SEHNR and CDR2 FQNEAQ (reference sequence). Between the trimmed V and J ends, which lost 5 bases and 10 bases, there was a span of 21 bases. The CDR3 DNA is TGTGCCAGCAGCCATCAATTAGCAGGGCGATACGAGCAGTTCTTC. As protein: CASSHQLAGRYEQFF.

The rearrangement links TRBV5-4 to TRBJ2-1; a possible D gene is TRBD2 (5 bases). CDR1 and CDR2 from the germline V gene are SGHNT and YYREEE (reference sequence). CDR3 size: 14 residues. V gave up 0 bases and J gave up 9 bases, with 13 bases separating them. The CDR3, as DNA: TGTGCCAGCAGCTTGGCGGGGAGAGTGAGTGAGCAGTTCTTC. It codes for CASSLAGRVSEQFF.

This chain links TRBV7-9 with TRBJ2-1; D is unresolved. Germline CDR1 reads SEHNR; CDR2 reads FQNEAQ (reference sequence). The CDR3 has 12 amino acids. V was shortened by 2 bases and J by 10 bases, with 9 bases between the two germline ends. CDR3 residues: CASSLLLGEQFF. The CDR3 bases are TGTGCCAGCAGCTTATTACTCGGAGAGCAGTTCTTC.

The rearrangement uses TRBV5-6 and TRBJ2-2, with D possibly TRBD1 on 6 matching bases. The V and J ends lost 2 bases and 0 bases respectively, with 11 bases between them. The CDR3 loop spans 16 amino acids. Germline values: CDR1 SGHDT, CDR2 YYEEEE. CDR3 region: CASSFTGTTNTGELFF. CDR3 in DNA: TGTGCCAGCAGCTTCACCGGGACAACGAACACCGGGGAGCTGTTTTTT.

The rearrangement joins TRBV7-8 to TRBJ2-5, with D possibly matching TRBD2 (6 bases). This CDR3 spans 15 amino acids. V was clipped by 5 bases and J by 5 bases, with 18 bases between them. Germline CDR1 is SGHVS and CDR2 is FQNEAQ. CDR3 region: CASSVYSSGRETQYF. The CDR3 bases are TGTGCCAGCAGCGTCTACAGTTCGGGGAGGGAGACCCAGTACTTC.

V gene TRBV14 combines with J gene TRBJ2-7, with no clear D. CDR3 length: 14 residues. Trimming shortened V by 3 bases and J by 1 base, and 10 bases separated the two germline ends. Looked up from germline, CDR1 is SGHDN and CDR2 is FVKESK. The CDR3 sequence is CASSHLADSYEQYF. The CDR3 DNA reads TGTGCCAGCAGCCACTTGGCAGATTCCTACGAGCAGTACTTC. Full variable domain (missing parts from reference TRBV14 and TRBJ2-7): EAGVTQFPSHSVIEKGQTVTLRCDPISGHDNLYWYRRVMGKEIKFLLHFVKESKQDESGMPNNRFLAERTGGTYSTLKVQPAELEDSGVYFCASSHLADSYEQYFGPGTRLTVT.

The rearrangement joins TRBV7-9 to TRBJ2-5, with a possible D match to TRBD1 (5 bases). The CDR3 length is 14 residues. Trimming pared 5 bases from V and 4 bases from J, leaving 14 bases between. CDR1 and CDR2 (germline): SEHNR, FQNEAQ (reference sequence). The CDR3 sequence is CASSRFEGAETQYF. For the CDR3, the DNA is TGTGCCAGCAGCCGTTTCGAAGGGGCAGAGACCCAGTACTTC.